This TCR beta chain was recorded in a study of blood T cell repertoires in COVID-19. About the study: Samples representing acute and convalescent COVID-19 were sourced from the United States, Italy and Spain.

CDR1 is KGHSH and CDR2 is LQKENI in the germline V gene. This CDR3 spans 14 amino acids. Trimming took off 3 bases at V and 9 bases at J, with 16 bases between the two ends. As handled by the study authors: By means of reference gene primer amplification, nucleated cell counts were estimated. Sequencing was performed with immunoSEQ multiplex PCR; in TCRdb, only in-frame clones are kept and a portion is missing. The DNA gave D and trimming, while V, J and clone size come from that table. The sample shows 200,000 to 250,000 clones, more than 80% of them seen only once. This chain uses TRBV18 with TRBJ2-3; no definite D call. The sample taken for sequencing was peripheral blood. This sequence was found in a man aged 25-40 years with COVID-19, enrolled during active disease. The CDR3 here is CASSPPMTSPTQYF. The CDR3 region has the DNA TGTGCCAGCTCACCCCCGATGACAAGTCCGACGCAGTATTTT.